This entry lists 6 T cell receptor beta chains sequenced from one sample in a study of T cells in Graves' hyperthyroidism and ophthalmopathy. Researchers amplified the TCR beta CDR3 regions from RNA transcripts. The HTBI primer set served for first-round RT-PCR of the TCR CDR3. MiXCR was run by TCRdb on the multiplex PCR reads, yielding one entry per CDR3 protein. In the table there are nearly 600,000 distinct CDR3 sequences, 11% to 15% of which are singletons. The sample consisted of blood. Source of these receptors: a woman in her twenties or thirties with Graves' hyperthyroidism that later progressed to Graves' ophthalmopathy.

At least ten counts were recorded for this clonotype. The chain has TRBV12-3 or TRBV12-4 and TRBJ1-1; D not resolved. This CDR3 spans 13 amino acids. Trimming removed 5 bases from V and 4 bases from J, with 11 bases in between. The CDR3: CASSRAEGTEAFF. The CDR3 DNA is TGTGCCAGCAGTCGGGCAGAGGGCACTGAAGCTTTCTTT.

This chain uses TRBV20-1 with TRBJ2-7, with 10 bases aligning to TRBD2. The junction had 8 bases not matched to a gene; V was cut back by 0 bases and J by 6 bases. Per the germline V gene, CDR1 is DFQATT and CDR2 is SNEGSKA (reference sequence). This CDR3 has 15 amino acids. CDR3 bases: TGCAGTGCTAGAGAGCCAGCGGGAGGGCCCTTCGAGCAGTACTTC. As protein: CSAREPAGGPFEQYF.

This clonotype has a count of ten or more. The chain is built from TRBV6-5 and TRBJ1-1; 7 bases map to TRBD1. Trimming cost V 6 bases and J 1 base; bases outside gene matches: 8. The CDR3 covers 15 residues. Germline V CDR1 and CDR2: MNHEY, SVGAGI. The DNA for the CDR3 is TGTGCCAGCAGAATCGAACAGGGGACGAACACTGAAGCTTTCTTT. This sequence encodes CASRIEQGTNTEAFF.

The CDR3 DNA follows: TGTGCTAGTGGAACTATCTTGGGACAGGGGGGAGAGACCCAGTACTTC. As protein: CASGTILGQGGETQYF. The V call is TRBV12-5, the J call TRBJ2-5; 11 nucleotides agree with TRBD1. The CDR3 runs to 16 residues. Germline loops: CDR1 LGHNT, CDR2 FRNRAP. V was clipped by 6 bases and J by 4 bases; unmatched bases: 10.

This clonotype was observed many times. The CDR3 spells CASSFNYGLNTEAFF. The CDR3 DNA follows: TGTGCCAGCAGCTTTAACTACGGCTTGAACACTGAAGCTTTCTTT. V gene TRBV11-1 combines with J gene TRBJ1-1, with D unclear. Trimming took off 3 bases at V and 0 bases at J, with 11 bases between the two ends. This CDR3 has 15 residues. The germline V gene encodes CDR1 SGHAT and CDR2 FQDESV (reference sequence).

The table lists this clonotype with many counts. The V and J genes are TRBV15 and TRBJ2-7, with TRBD2 matching over 13 bases. The germline V gene encodes CDR1 LNHNV and CDR2 YYDKDF (reference sequence). The length of the CDR3 is 15 residues. The V segment lost 2 bases and the J segment 7 bases; nucleotides outside the gene matches: 5. CDR3 bases: TGTGCCACCAGCAGACGGACTAGCGGGAGCTATGAGCAGTACTTC. It translates to CATSRRTSGSYEQYF.